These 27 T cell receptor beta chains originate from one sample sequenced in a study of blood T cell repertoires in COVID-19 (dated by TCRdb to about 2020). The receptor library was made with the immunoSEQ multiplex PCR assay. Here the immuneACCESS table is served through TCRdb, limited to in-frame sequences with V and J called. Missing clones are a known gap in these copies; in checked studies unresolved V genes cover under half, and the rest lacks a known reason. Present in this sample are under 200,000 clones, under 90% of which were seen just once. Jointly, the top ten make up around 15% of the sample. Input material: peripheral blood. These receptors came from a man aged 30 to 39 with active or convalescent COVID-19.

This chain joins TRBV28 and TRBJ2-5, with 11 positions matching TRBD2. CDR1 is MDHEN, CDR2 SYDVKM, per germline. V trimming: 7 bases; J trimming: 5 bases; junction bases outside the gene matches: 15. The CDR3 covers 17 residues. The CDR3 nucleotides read TGTGCCAGCACCTTAAGGCTAGCGGGGGGCGGGGGGGAGACCCAGTACTTC. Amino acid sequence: CASTLRLAGGGGETQYF.

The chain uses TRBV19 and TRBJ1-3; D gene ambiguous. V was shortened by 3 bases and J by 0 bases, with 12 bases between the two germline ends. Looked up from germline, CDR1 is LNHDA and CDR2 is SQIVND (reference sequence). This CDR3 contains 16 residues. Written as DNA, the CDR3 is TGTGCCAGTAGTATGATGGGCAGCGGCTCTGGAAACACCATATATTTT. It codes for CASSMMGSGSGNTIYF.

The CDR3 DNA sequence: TGTGCCACCAGTGATCTAAGGAGCGGGAGGGCCTCCGAGCAGTACTTC. This sequence encodes CATSDLRSGRASEQYF. This chain uses TRBV24-1 with TRBJ2-7, with 10 bases that match TRBD2. The V gene end was trimmed by 3 bases and the J gene end by 6 bases; junction bases not matched to a gene: 10. The CDR3 contains 16 residues. Germline CDR1 KGHDR, CDR2 SFDVKD.

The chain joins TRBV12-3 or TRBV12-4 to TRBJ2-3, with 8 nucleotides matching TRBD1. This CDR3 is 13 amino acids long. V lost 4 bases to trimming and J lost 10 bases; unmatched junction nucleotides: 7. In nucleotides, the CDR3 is TGTGCCAGCAGTTCCTCGACAGGGGTGGCGCAGTATTTT. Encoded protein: CASSSSTGVAQYF.

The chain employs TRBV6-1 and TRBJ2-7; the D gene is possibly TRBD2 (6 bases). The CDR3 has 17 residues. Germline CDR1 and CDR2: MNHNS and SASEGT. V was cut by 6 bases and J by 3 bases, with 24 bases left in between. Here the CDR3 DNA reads TGTGCCAGCAGAGAACTTCCACGGACGGGAGCCCTCTACGAGCAGTACGTC. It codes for CASRELPRTGALYEQYV.

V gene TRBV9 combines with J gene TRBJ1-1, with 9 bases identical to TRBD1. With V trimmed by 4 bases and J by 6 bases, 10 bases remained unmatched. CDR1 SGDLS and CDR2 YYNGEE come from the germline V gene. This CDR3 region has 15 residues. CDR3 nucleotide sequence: TGTGCCAGCAGCAACCGGGACAGGGACGCCTCTGAAGCTTTCTTT. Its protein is CASSNRDRDASEAFF.

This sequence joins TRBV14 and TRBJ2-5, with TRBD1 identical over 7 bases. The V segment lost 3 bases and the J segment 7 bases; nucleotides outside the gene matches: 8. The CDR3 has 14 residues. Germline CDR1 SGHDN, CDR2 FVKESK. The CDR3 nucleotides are TGTGCCAGCAGCCAGTTGACAGGGAGCGGGACCCAGTACTTC. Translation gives CASSQLTGSGTQYF.

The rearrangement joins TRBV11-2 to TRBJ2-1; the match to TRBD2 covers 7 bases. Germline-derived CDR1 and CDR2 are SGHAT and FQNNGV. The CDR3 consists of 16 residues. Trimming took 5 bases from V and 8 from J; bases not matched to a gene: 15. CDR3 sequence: CASSRSLREGLDEQFF. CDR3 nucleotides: TGTGCCAGCAGCCGATCGTTGAGGGAGGGCCTGGATGAGCAGTTCTTC.

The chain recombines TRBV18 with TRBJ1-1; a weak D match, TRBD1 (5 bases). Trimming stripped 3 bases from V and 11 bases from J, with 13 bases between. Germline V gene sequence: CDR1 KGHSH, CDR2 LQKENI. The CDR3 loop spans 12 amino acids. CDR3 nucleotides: TGTGCCAGCTCACCGCCAGGGATGTGGGCTTTCTTT. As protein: CASSPPGMWAFF.

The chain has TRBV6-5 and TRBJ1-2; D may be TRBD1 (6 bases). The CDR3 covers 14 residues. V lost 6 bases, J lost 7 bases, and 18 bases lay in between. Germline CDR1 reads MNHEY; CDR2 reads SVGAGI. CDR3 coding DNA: TGTGCCAGCAGCCCAACACTGACAGGACGTGGCTACACCTTC. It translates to CASSPTLTGRGYTF.

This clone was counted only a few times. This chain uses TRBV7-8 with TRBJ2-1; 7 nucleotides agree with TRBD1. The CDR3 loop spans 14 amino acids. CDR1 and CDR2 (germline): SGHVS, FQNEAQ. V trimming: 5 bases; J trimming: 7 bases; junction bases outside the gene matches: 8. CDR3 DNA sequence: TGTGCCAGCAGCCAGGGGGTGACGTCGAATGAGCAGTTCTTC. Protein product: CASSQGVTSNEQFF.

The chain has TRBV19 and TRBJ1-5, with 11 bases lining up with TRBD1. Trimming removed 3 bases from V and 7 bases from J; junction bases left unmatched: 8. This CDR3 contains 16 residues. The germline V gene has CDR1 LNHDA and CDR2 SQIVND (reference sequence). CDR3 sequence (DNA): TGTGCCAGTAGTATCCCCGGGACAGGGGGATCCCAGCCCCAGCATTTT. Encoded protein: CASSIPGTGGSQPQHF. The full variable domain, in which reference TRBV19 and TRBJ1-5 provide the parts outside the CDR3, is DGGITQSPKYLFRKEGQNVTLSCEQNLNHDAMYWYRQDPGQGLRLIYYSQIVNDFQKGDIAEGYSVSREKKESFPLTVTSAQKNPTAFYLCASSIPGTGGSQPQHFGDGTRLSIL.

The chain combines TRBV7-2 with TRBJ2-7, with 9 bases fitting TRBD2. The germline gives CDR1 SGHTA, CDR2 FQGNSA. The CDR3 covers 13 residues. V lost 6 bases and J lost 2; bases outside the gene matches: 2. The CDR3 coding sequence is TGTGCCAGCAGTCTAGCGGGGACCTACGAGCAGTACTTC. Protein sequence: CASSLAGTYEQYF.

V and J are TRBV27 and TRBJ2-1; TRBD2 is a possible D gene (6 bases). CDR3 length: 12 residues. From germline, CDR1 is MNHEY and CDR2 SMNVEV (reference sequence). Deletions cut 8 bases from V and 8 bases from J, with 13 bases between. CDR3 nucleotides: TGTGCCAGCGCTAGCGCTGCCGATGAGCAGTTCTTC. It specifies CASASAADEQFF.

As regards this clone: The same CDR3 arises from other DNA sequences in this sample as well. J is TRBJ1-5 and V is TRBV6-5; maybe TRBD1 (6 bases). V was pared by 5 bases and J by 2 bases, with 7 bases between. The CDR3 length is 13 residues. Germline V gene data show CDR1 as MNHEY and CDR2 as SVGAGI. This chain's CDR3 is CASSRQGNQPQHF. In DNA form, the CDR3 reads TGTGCCAGCAGTCGACAGGGCAATCAGCCCCAGCATTTT.

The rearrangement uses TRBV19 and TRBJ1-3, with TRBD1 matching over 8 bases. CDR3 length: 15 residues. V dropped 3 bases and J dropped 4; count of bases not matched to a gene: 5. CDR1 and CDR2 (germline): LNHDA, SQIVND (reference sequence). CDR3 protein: CASSIDRGRGNTIYF. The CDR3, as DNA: TGTGCCAGTAGTATTGACAGGGGAAGGGGAAACACCATATATTTT. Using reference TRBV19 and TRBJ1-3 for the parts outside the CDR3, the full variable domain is DGGITQSPKYLFRKEGQNVTLSCEQNLNHDAMYWYRQDPGQGLRLIYYSQIVNDFQKGDIAEGYSVSREKKESFPLTVTSAQKNPTAFYLCASSIDRGRGNTIYFGEGSWLTVV.

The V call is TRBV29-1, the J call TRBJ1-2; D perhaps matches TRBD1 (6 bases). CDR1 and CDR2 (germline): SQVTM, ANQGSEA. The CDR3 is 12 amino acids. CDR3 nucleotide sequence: TGCAGTGGGCCAGGGGTTTGTCATGGCTACACCTTC. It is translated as CSGPGVCHGYTF.

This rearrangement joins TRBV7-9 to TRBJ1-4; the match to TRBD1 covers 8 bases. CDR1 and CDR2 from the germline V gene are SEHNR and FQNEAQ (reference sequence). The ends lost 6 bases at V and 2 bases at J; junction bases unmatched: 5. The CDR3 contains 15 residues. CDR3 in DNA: TGTGCCAGCAGTTCCTGGACAGGGACTAATGAAAAACTGTTTTTT. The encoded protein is CASSSWTGTNEKLFF.

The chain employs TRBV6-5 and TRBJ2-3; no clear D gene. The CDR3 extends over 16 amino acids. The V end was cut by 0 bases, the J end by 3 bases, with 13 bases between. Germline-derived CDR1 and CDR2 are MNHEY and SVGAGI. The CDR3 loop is CASSYSEAAVTDTQYF. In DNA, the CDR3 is TGTGCCAGCAGTTACTCTGAGGCTGCGGTGACAGATACGCAGTATTTT.

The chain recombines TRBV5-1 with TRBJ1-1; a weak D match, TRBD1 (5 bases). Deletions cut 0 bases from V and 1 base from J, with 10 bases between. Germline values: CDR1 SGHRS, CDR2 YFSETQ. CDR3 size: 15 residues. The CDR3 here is CASSLEGGANTEAFF. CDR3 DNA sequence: TGCGCCAGCAGCTTGGAAGGAGGGGCGAACACTGAAGCTTTCTTT.

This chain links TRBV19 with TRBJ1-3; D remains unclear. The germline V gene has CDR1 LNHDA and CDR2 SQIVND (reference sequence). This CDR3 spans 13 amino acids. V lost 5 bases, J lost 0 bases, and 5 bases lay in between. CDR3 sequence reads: CASSWSSGNTIYF. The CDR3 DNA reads TGTGCCAGTAGTTGGAGCTCTGGAAACACCATATATTTT.

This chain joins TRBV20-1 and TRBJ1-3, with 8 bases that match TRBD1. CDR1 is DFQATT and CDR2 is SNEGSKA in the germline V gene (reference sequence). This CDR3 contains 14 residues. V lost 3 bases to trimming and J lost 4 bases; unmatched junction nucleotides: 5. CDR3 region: CSASARTGGNTIYF. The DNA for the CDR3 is TGCAGTGCTAGTGCAAGGACAGGGGGAAACACCATATATTTT.

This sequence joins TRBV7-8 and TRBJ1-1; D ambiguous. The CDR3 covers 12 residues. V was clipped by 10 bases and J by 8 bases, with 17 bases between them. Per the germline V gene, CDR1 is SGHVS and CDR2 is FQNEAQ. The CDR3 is CATSRDNLEAFF. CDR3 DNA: TGTGCCACCAGTCGAGACAACCTCGAAGCTTTCTTT.

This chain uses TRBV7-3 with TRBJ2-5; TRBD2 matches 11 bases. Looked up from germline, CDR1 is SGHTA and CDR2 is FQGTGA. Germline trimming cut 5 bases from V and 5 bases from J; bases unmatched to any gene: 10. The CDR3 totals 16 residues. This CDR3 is CASSPSTSGGRETQYF. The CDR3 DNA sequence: TGTGCCAGCAGCCCCTCCACTAGCGGGGGTCGGGAGACCCAGTACTTC.

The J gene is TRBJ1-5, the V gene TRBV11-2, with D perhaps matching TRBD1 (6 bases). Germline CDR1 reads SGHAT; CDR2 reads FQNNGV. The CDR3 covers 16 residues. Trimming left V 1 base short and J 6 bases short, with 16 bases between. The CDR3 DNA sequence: TGTGCCAGCAGCTTAGGGGGGCAGGGAGTAGGTCAGCCCCAGCATTTT. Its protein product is CASSLGGQGVGQPQHF. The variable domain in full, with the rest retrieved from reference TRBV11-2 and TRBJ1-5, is EAGVAQSPRYKIIEKRQSVAFWCNPISGHATLYWYQQILGQGPKLLIQFQNNGVVDDSQLPKDRFSAERLKGVDSTLKIQPAKLEDSAVYLCASSLGGQGVGQPQHFGDGTRLSIL.

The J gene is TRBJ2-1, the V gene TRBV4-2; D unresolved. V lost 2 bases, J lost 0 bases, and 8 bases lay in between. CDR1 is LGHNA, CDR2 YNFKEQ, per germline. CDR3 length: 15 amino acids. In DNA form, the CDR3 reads TGTGCCAGCAGCCAACGACTGAGCTCCTACAATGAGCAGTTCTTC. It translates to CASSQRLSSYNEQFF.

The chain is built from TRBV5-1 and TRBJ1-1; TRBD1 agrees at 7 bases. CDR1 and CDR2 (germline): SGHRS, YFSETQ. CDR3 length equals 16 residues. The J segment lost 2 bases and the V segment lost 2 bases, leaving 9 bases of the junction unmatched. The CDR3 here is CASSFLGRGYNTEAFF. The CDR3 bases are TGCGCCAGCAGCTTCTTGGGCAGGGGGTATAACACTGAAGCTTTCTTT.